Sequencing of this T cell receptor (beta chain) was carried out in a study of cytomegalovirus exposure and HLA in healthy donors. Study results and caveats: In a later analysis, at a false discovery rate of 0.05, fewer than 20,000 TCR beta sequences were associated with HLA alleles. Links to common viral pathogens appeared, in a later analysis, for several of the most significant clusters. A later analysis showed that HLA-associated TCR beta chains had undergone more clonal expansion than equally common others.

The PCR ran on 60 Vbeta and 13 Jbeta primers. TCRdb keeps only in-frame clones here, not all; method: immunoSEQ multiplex PCR. This table has 250,000 to 350,000 clones, just over 70% appearing once. On this clone itself: Its antigen remains unidentified.

Nominally healthy donors were sampled, though unrecorded immune exposures were likely. The CDR3 length is 16 residues. Germline CDR1 is KGHSH and CDR2 is LQKENI. V shed 0 bases and J shed 3 bases, with 12 bases lying between them. Sequenced input: PBMCs. The clonotype was recovered from a female donor in good health and CMV-seronegative. The V and J genes are TRBV18 and TRBJ1-3; D is perhaps TRBD1 (6 bases). The CDR3 nucleotides read TGTGCCAGCTCACCACCCCATATGACAGGTGGAAACACCATATATTTT. It specifies CASSPPHMTGGNTIYF. The complete variable domain, with remaining parts taken from reference TRBV18 and TRBJ1-3, reads NAGVMQNPRHLVRRRGQEARLRCSPMKGHSHVYWYRQLPEEGLKFMVYLQKENIIDESGMPKERFSAEFPKEGPSILRIQQVVRGDSAAYFCASSPPHMTGGNTIYFGEGSWLTVV.